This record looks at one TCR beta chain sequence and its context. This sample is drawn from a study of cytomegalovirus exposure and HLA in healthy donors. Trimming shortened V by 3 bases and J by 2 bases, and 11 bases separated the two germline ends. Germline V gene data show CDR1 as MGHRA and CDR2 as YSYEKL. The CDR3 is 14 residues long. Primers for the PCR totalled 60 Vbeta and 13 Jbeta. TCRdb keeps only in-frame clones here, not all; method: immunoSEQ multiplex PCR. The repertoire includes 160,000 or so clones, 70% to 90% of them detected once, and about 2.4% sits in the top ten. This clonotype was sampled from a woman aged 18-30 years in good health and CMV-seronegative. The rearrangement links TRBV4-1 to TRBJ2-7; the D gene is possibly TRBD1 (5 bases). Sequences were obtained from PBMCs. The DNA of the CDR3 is TGCGCCAGCAGCCAGGGGCCGACCACCTACGAGCAGTACTTC. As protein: CASSQGPTTYEQYF.